In its sample, the clone carrying this T cell receptor (beta chain) was seen once. These data are taken from a study of blood T cell repertoires in COVID-19. Clones were sequenced by immunoSEQ multiplex PCR, and TCRdb holds only the in-frame ones, with some missing. The data hold about 78,000 clones, with about 90% observed a single time. The source material was peripheral blood. The sequence was obtained from a woman aged 45-60 years in a cohort sampled during active COVID-19.

The CDR3 sequence: CATTGEHVNTEAFF. CDR3 coding DNA: TGTGCCACTACAGGGGAACATGTGAACACTGAAGCTTTCTTT. V gene TRBV24-1 combines with J gene TRBJ1-1; 7 bases are a match to TRBD1. Germline-derived CDR1 and CDR2 are KGHDR and SFDVKD. J lost 0 bases, V lost 10 bases, and 7 bases had no gene match. The CDR3 length is 14 residues.